A selection of T cell receptor beta chains follows, all from one sample in a study of blood T cell repertoires in COVID-19. Data came from immunoSEQ multiplex PCR; TCRdb stores just in-frame clones and leaves some out. The sample consists of 250,000 to 350,000 clones, under 95% of them appearing once. Input material: PBMCs or T cells enriched from blood (not recorded which). The receptors were gathered from a woman in her 30s who had recovered from COVID-19. Both conserved end residues are part of each CDR3. The D gene is left open where the match is weak. Size is stated for part of the rows, as once, few or many counts, or as a class when the clone is expanded.

j_gene	abundance	v_gene	d_gene	CDR3nt	CDR3aa
TRBJ2-3	NA	TRBV5-1	TRBD2	TGCGCCAGCAGCTGGGGGACTAGCGGCCACACAGATACGCAGTATTTT	CASSWGTSGHTDTQYF
TRBJ2-1	NA	TRBV3-1/TRBV3-2	NA	TGTGCCAGCTCTCACCAGGGCAATGAGCAGTTCTTC	CASSHQGNEQFF
TRBJ2-7	NA	TRBV5-1	NA	TGCGCCAGCAGCTTCCAGCGTGCCTACGAGCAGTACTTC	CASSFQRAYEQYF
TRBJ1-6	NA	TRBV27	TRBD1	TGTGCCAGCCGGGGGGGACAGGGTTTGATGAATTCACCCCTCCACTTT	CASRGGQGLMNSPLHF
TRBJ1-3	NA	TRBV7-6	NA	TGTGCCAGCAGCCGTAATGGAAACACCATATATTTT	CASSRNGNTIYF
TRBJ2-1	few	TRBV27	NA	TGTGCCAGCAGTTTATACAGTGGTAATGAGCAGTTCTTC	CASSLYSGNEQFF
TRBJ2-1	NA	TRBV7-2	TRBD2	TGTGCCAGCAGCTTAGCGCGGACTAGCTCGGGTGAGCAGTTCTTC	CASSLARTSSGEQFF
TRBJ1-6	NA	TRBV27	NA	TGTGCCAGCAGCCCGACAGGATATAATTCACCCCTCCACTTT	CASSPTGYNSPLHF
TRBJ1-2	NA	TRBV4-2	TRBD1	TGTGCCAGCAGCCCTTCGACCTTATCAGGGGGCGAGGATGGCTACACCTTC	CASSPSTLSGGEDGYTF
TRBJ2-2	few	TRBV7-2	TRBD2	TGTGCCAGCAGCTACAACGGGGGGGCAACCGGGGAGCTGTTTTTT	CASSYNGGATGELFF
TRBJ1-2	NA	TRBV7-2	TRBD1	TGTGCCAGCAGCTTAGTCCCCAGGGGGCCCTACGGCTACACCTTC	CASSLVPRGPYGYTF
TRBJ1-1	NA	TRBV28	TRBD1	TGTGCCAGCAGTTCCCCGACAGGGAAAGCTTTCTTT	CASSSPTGKAFF
TRBJ2-3	NA	TRBV7-2	NA	TGTGCCAGCAGCCAAAACAACAAGTACGATACGCAGTATTTT	CASSQNNKYDTQYF
TRBJ2-3	NA	TRBV7-3	TRBD1	TGTGCCAGCAGCTCCGGACAGGGTTTTGCTACGCAGTATTTT	CASSSGQGFATQYF
TRBJ2-7	NA	TRBV10-3	NA	TGTGCCATCAGTGAGTCGGTACAGGGAACGAGGGAGCAGTACTTC	CAISESVQGTREQYF
TRBJ1-2	once	TRBV29-1	NA	TGCAGCGTAGCTACAGGGAATAACTATGGCTACACCTTC	CSVATGNNYGYTF
TRBJ1-2	NA	TRBV28	TRBD1	TGTGCCAGCCTGTCCAGGGGGGACTATGGCTACACCTTC	CASLSRGDYGYTF
TRBJ1-5	NA	TRBV18	TRBD1	TGTGCCAGCTCATCCGGGACAGGGGTAGGTAGCAATCAGCCCCAGCATTTT	CASSSGTGVGSNQPQHF
TRBJ2-3	NA	TRBV7-3	TRBD2	TGTGCCAGCAGCCTGGGACTAGCGGATACAGATACGCAGTATTTT	CASSLGLADTDTQYF
TRBJ2-7	NA	TRBV4-3	TRBD1	TGCGCCAGCAGCCAAGATGGGACAGAGTACTTC	CASSQDGTEYF
TRBJ2-7	NA	TRBV30	TRBD2	TGTGCCTGGAGCGCTTTAGCGGGGGGCGACGAGCAGTACTTC	CAWSALAGGDEQYF
TRBJ2-2	NA	TRBV9	NA	TGTGCCAGCAGCGTAGGGGGCAGGGGTCGCACCGGGGAGCTGTTTTTT	CASSVGGRGRTGELFF
TRBJ2-3	NA	TRBV7-2	NA	TGTGCCAGCAGCTTAGCCCGGACAGATACGCAGTATTTT	CASSLARTDTQYF
TRBJ1-2	NA	TRBV12-3/TRBV12-4	NA	TGTGCCAGCAGTTTTTGGGCAGGGCTGGGTTACACCTTC	CASSFWAGLGYTF
TRBJ1-3	NA	TRBV7-9	NA	TGTGCCAGCAGCTTGGCCGGAAACACCATATATTTT	CASSLAGNTIYF
TRBJ1-1	few	TRBV6-2/TRBV6-3	NA	TGTGCCAGCAGTTCAGCGTACACTGAAGCTTTCTTT	CASSSAYTEAFF
TRBJ2-1	NA	TRBV5-6	NA	TGTGCCAGCAGCTGGGAACTAGGAGGGGTACTTAATGAGCAGTTCTTC	CASSWELGGVLNEQFF
TRBJ2-7	NA	TRBV27	NA	TGTGCCAGCAGTTTCTCTACCCGGTACGAGCAGTACTTC	CASSFSTRYEQYF
TRBJ1-4	NA	TRBV19	NA	TGTGCCAGTAGTTCTTCTGGGAATCAGGGAGGCACCACTAATGAAAAACTGTTTTTT	CASSSSGNQGGTTNEKLFF
TRBJ2-7	NA	TRBV4-1	TRBD2	TGCGCCAGCAGCCAAGGGGATTCGGGGGGGCTCCTCGAGCAGTACTTC	CASSQGDSGGLLEQYF
TRBJ1-5	NA	TRBV20-1	NA	TGCAGTGCTAGTCCCGCAGGGATCACCCAGCCCCAGCATTTT	CSASPAGITQPQHF
TRBJ2-3	NA	TRBV28	NA	TGTGCCAGCATCCCCCGAAGTAGAGATACGCAGTATTTT	CASIPRSRDTQYF
TRBJ2-1	NA	TRBV7-8	TRBD2	TGTGCCAGCAGCACTAGCGGGGGGAGTTACAATGAGCAGTTCTTC	CASSTSGGSYNEQFF
TRBJ2-1	NA	TRBV29-1	TRBD2	TGCAGCGCCCCGGGACTAGCGGGAGCGATGTCCTACAATGAGCAGTTCTTC	CSAPGLAGAMSYNEQFF
TRBJ1-1	NA	TRBV5-1	NA	TGCGCCAGCAGCTCTGCAGGGGTACCAGGAACTGAAGCTTTCTTT	CASSSAGVPGTEAFF
TRBJ1-1	once	TRBV10-3	NA	TGTGCCATCAGTGACAGGGCTGGAGACACTGAAGCTTTCTTT	CAISDRAGDTEAFF